These 7 T cell receptor beta chains came from one sample sequenced in a study of graft-versus-host responses after intestinal transplantation. Here immunoSEQ multiplex PCR was the method, and the copy in TCRdb shows in-frame clones only, minus some. The table records roughly 100,000 clones, roughly 93% of them present only once. These receptors have no identified antigens. Specimen: unstimulated CD8+ T cells sorted from spleen or lymph node cells, collected before intestinal transplant. The receptor source for this set is a human donor who received an intestinal transplant.

The chain combines TRBV19 with TRBJ2-3, with 8 bases lining up with TRBD2. Germline CDR1 LNHDA, CDR2 SQIVND (reference sequence). V was pared by 2 bases and J by 0 bases, with 1 base of the junction left unmatched. The CDR3 length is 15 residues. CDR3 in DNA: TGTGCCAGTAGTATAACTAGCGGCAGCACAGATACGCAGTATTTT. It specifies CASSITSGSTDTQYF.

The chain carries TRBV11-2 and TRBJ2-5; 9 nucleotides line up with TRBD1. The length of the CDR3 is 15 residues. The germline V gene encodes CDR1 SGHAT and CDR2 FQNNGV. With 11 bases clipped from V and 4 bases from J, the junction kept 14 bases outside the gene matches. As DNA, the CDR3 is TGTGCCGCCAGACCTTCCGGGACAGGGATAGAGACCCAGTACTTC. Translated: CAARPSGTGIETQYF.

The rearrangement uses TRBV4-1 and TRBJ2-1; TRBD2 agrees at 13 bases. The J segment lost 0 bases and the V segment lost 4 bases, leaving 3 bases of the junction unmatched. This CDR3 has 17 residues. From germline, CDR1 is MGHRA and CDR2 YSYEKL. The CDR3 bases are TGCGCCAGCAGCCTAACTAGCGGGGGGGCCTCCTACAATGAGCAGTTCTTC. Amino acids: CASSLTSGGASYNEQFF.

The genes are TRBV6-6 and TRBJ2-2; D perhaps matches TRBD1 (6 bases). This CDR3 is built from 14 residues. Germline lookup yields CDR1 MNHNY and CDR2 SVGAGI (reference sequence). V dropped 6 bases and J dropped 7 bases, with 15 bases sitting between them. The CDR3 DNA follows: TGTGCCAGCAGCCACAGGGATATTATCGGGGAGCTGTTTTTT. Translating gives CASSHRDIIGELFF.

The count of this clone is one. The V gene is TRBV5-8, the J gene TRBJ1-5, with 8 bases lining up with TRBD1. With 4 bases clipped from V and 4 bases from J, the junction kept 10 bases outside the gene matches. Germline assignment: CDR1 SGHTS and CDR2 YDEGEE. CDR3 size: 16 residues. The CDR3 loop reads CASSPRTGQINQPQHF. The CDR3 coding sequence is TGTGCCAGCAGCCCCCGGACAGGGCAAATTAATCAGCCCCAGCATTTT.

V gene TRBV15 combines with J gene TRBJ1-5; D gene ambiguous. The germline CDR1 and CDR2 sequences are LNHNV and YYDKDF (reference sequence). This CDR3 is built from 15 residues. V lost 3 bases and J lost 2, with 11 bases in between. The DNA for the CDR3 is TGTGCCACCAGCAGTCTTACAAGAGGCAATCAGCCCCAGCATTTT. Its protein is CATSSLTRGNQPQHF.

V and J are TRBV6-6 and TRBJ1-2, with 7 bases identical to TRBD1. Germline CDR1 is MNHNY and CDR2 is SVGAGI (reference sequence). With 6 bases clipped from V and 3 bases from J, the junction kept 10 bases outside the gene matches. This CDR3 spans 15 amino acids. In nucleotides, the CDR3 is TGTGCCAGCAGCAATTACCGGGACAGCCACTATGGCTACACCTTC. Protein sequence: CASSNYRDSHYGYTF.